This T cell receptor beta chain was recorded in a study of PD-L1 blockade in urothelial cancer. Study-level information: Men with urothelial cancer arising in the bladder made up about 90% of the roughly 29 patients. As for prior chemotherapy regimens, patients had received 0 to 3. At 3 weeks after treatment start (second dose) and again at 6 weeks, blood was analyzed.

Time point meaning: peripheral blood 6 weeks after treatment start. Enrolled patients showed locally advanced or metastatic urothelial carcinoma. This clone was recorded a few times. The method was immunoSEQ multiplex PCR; TCRdb's version includes in-frame clones alone and lacks a portion of them. The table has 45,000 to 60,000 clones, approximately 90% seen once. The CDR3 covers 14 residues. The ends lost 6 bases at V and 2 bases at J; junction bases unmatched: 2. Germline CDR1 is LNHDA and CDR2 is SQIVND (reference sequence). The material was PBMCs, obtained around atezolizumab (anti-PD-L1) treatment. This clonotype was obtained from a man aged 55-75 years with urothelial cancer. The gene calls are TRBV19 and TRBJ2-7; 12 bases fit TRBD1. DNA for the CDR3: TGTGCCAGTAGGGGACAGGGGGCGGCCTACGAGCAGTACTTC. It specifies CASRGQGAAYEQYF.